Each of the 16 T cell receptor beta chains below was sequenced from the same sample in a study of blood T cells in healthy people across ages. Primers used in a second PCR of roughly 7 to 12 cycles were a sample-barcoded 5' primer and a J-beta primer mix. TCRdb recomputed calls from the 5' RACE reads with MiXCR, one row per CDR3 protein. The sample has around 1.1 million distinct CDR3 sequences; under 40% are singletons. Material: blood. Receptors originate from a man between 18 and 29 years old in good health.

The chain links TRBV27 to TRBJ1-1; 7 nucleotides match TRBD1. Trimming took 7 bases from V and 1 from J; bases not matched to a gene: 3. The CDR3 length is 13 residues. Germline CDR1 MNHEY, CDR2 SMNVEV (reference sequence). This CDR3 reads CASKGQWNTEAFF. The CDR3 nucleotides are TGTGCCAGCAAGGGACAGTGGAACACTGAAGCTTTCTTT.

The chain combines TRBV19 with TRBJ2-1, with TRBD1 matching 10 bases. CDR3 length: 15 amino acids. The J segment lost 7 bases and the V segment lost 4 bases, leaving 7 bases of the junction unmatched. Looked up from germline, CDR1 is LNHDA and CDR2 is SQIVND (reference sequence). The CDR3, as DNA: TGTGCCAGTAGTAAACCGGGACAGGGGAAGAATGAGCAGTTCTTC. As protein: CASSKPGQGKNEQFF. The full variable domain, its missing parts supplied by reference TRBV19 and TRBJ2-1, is DGGITQSPKYLFRKEGQNVTLSCEQNLNHDAMYWYRQDPGQGLRLIYYSQIVNDFQKGDIAEGYSVSREKKESFPLTVTSAQKNPTAFYLCASSKPGQGKNEQFFGPGTRLTVL.

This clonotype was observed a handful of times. This CDR3 is CASSPRTDYYGYTF. The DNA for the CDR3 is TGTGCCAGCAGTCCGAGGACAGATTACTATGGCTACACCTTC. The V call is TRBV12-3 or TRBV12-4, the J call TRBJ1-2; tentative D call: TRBD1 (6 bases). Trimming took 5 bases from V and 3 from J, leaving 13 bases between them. The CDR3 has 14 residues.

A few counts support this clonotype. The CDR3 sequence is CRAGNEQFF. DNA for the CDR3: TGCAGGGCTGGGAATGAGCAGTTCTTC. The V gene is TRBV20-1, the J gene TRBJ2-1; D call uncertain. CDR3 length: 9 residues. From germline, CDR1 is DFQATT and CDR2 SNEGSKA (reference sequence).

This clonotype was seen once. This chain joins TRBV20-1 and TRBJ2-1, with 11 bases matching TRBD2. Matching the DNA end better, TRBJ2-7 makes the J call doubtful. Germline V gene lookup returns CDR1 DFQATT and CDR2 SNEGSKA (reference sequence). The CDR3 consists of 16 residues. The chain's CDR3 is CSASSLAGANYNEQYF. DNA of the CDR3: TGCAGTGCTAGTTCACTAGCGGGGGCCAACTACAATGAGCAGTACTTC.

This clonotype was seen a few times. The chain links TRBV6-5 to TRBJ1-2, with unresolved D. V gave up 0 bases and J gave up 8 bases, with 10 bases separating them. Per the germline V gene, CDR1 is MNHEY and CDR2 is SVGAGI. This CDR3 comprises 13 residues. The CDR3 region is CASSYSNRGGYTF. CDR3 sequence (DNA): TGTGCCAGCAGTTACTCGAATCGGGGAGGCTACACCTTC.

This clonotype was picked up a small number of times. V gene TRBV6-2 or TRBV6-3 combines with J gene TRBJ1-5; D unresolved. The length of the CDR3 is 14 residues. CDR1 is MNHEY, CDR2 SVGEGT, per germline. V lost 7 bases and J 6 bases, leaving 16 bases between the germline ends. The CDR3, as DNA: TGTGCCAGCACGATGGTCGGGATTCGTCAGCCCCAGCATTTT. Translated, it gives CASTMVGIRQPQHF.

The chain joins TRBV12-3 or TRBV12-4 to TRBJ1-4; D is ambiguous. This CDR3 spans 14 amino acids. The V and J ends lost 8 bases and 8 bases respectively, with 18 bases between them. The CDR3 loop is CASGSDGPSEKLFF. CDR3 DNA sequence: TGTGCCAGCGGATCGGACGGGCCTTCGGAAAAACTGTTTTTT.

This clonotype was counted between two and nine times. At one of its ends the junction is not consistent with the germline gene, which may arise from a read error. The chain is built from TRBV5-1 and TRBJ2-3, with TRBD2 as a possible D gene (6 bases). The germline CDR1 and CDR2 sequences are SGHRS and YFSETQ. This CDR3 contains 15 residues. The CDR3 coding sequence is TGCGCCACCAGCTCGGCGGGGATCCTCACAGATACGCAGTATTTT. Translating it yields CATSSAGILTDTQYF.

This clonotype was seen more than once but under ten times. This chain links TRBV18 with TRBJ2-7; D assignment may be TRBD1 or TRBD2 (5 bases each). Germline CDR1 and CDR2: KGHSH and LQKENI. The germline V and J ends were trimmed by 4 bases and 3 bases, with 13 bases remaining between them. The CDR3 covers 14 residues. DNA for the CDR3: TGTGCCAGCTCACAGCCCCGAGGGGACTACGAGCAGTACTTC. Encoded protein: CASSQPRGDYEQYF.

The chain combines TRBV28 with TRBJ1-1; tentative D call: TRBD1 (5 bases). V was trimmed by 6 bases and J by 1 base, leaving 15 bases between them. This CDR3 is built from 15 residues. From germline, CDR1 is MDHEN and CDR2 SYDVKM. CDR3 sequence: CASRSHGGWNTEAFF. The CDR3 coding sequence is TGTGCCAGCAGGTCTCACGGGGGGTGGAACACTGAAGCTTTCTTT.

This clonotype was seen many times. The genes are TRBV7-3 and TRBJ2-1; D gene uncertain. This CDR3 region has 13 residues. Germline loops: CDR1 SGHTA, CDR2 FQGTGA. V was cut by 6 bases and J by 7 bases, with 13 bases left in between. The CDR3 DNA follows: TGTGCCAGCAGTACTTTGGAACGAAATGAGCAGTTCTTC. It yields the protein CASSTLERNEQFF.

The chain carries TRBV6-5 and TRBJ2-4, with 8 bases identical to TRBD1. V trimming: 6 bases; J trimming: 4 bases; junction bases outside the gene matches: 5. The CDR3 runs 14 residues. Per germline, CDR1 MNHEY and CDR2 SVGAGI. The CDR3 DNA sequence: TGTGCCAGCAGCTTCCGACAGGGGAAAAACATTCAGTACTTC. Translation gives CASSFRQGKNIQYF.

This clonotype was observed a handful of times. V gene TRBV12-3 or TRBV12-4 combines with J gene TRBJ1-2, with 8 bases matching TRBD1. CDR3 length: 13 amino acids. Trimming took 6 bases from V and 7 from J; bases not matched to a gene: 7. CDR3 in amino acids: CASSRGQASGYTF. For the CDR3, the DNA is TGTGCCAGCAGCCGGGGACAGGCAAGTGGCTACACCTTC.

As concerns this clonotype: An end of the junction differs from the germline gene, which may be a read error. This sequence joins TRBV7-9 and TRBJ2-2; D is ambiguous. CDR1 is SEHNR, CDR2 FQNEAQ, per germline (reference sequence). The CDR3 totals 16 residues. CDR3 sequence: CASSQPGLSNTRELFF. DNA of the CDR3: TGTGCCAGCAGCCAGCCCGGGCTTTCGAACACCAGGGAGCTGTTTTTT.

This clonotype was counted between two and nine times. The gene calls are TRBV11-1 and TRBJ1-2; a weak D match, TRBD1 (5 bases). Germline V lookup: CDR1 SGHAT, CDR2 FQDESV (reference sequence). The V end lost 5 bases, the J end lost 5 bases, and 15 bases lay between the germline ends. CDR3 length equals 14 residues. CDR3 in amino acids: CASSATGTEYGYTF. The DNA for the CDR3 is TGTGCCAGCAGCGCAACCGGGACGGAATATGGCTACACCTTC.